This T cell receptor (beta chain) was sequenced in a study of neoadjuvant anti-PD-1 for oral cavity cancer. Some clones are missing from TCRdb's copy, which holds only in-frame ones; the method was immunoSEQ multiplex PCR. The sample has around 12,000 clones; roughly 69% are singletons. Sequenced material: PBMCs, taken before nivolumab (anti-PD-1) treatment. This sequence was found in a person aged 40-85 years with oral cavity squamous cell carcinoma.

For the CDR3, the DNA is TGTGCCAGCAGAGAGAACAGGGACTCCTACGAGCAGTACTTC. Protein product: CASRENRDSYEQYF. The chain employs TRBV6-1 and TRBJ2-7; D possibly corresponds to TRBD1 (6 bases). This CDR3 region has 14 residues. The V gene lost 6 bases and the J gene lost 0 bases, with 12 bases spanning the gap. Germline CDR1 MNHNS, CDR2 SASEGT.